These 21 T cell receptor beta chains were sequenced from one sample in a study of neurological immune-mediated disorders. The time point denotes: technical triplicate 2. TCRdb re-derived calls from the 5' RACE reads in MiXCR, one entry per CDR3 protein. The data show more than 30,000 distinct CDR3 sequences, about an eighth seen once. Sequencing was carried out using CD4+ T cells from blood. The receptors shown here come from a female donor with HTLV-1-associated myelopathy (HAM/TSP).

The rearrangement links TRBV15 to TRBJ1-1, with unresolved D. There are 11 residues in the CDR3. V lost 5 bases and J lost 7, with 8 bases in between. Germline V gives CDR1 LNHNV, CDR2 YYDKDF (reference sequence). CDR3 loop: CATSSGNEAFF. As DNA, the CDR3 is TGTGCCACCAGCTCGGGCAATGAAGCTTTCTTT.

This clonotype was recorded at least ten times. The rearrangement links TRBV15 to TRBJ1-5; no reliable D call. The CDR3 covers 15 residues. The germline V gene encodes CDR1 LNHNV and CDR2 YYDKDF (reference sequence). V shed 0 bases and J shed 6 bases, with 12 bases lying between them. This CDR3 reads CATSRDPRVSQPQHF. The CDR3 DNA reads TGTGCCACCAGCAGAGATCCTAGGGTGAGTCAGCCCCAGCATTTT.

There are many counts of this clonotype. The chain is built from TRBV7-3 and TRBJ2-7; 9 nucleotides align to TRBD1. This CDR3 comprises 19 residues. Germline V lookup: CDR1 SGHTA, CDR2 FQGTGA. V shed 4 bases, J shed 5 bases, and the junction held 21 bases outside the gene matches. The CDR3 protein is CASSYGWSMGQGILNEQYF. For the CDR3, the DNA is TGTGCCAGCAGCTATGGATGGAGCATGGGACAGGGCATATTAAACGAGCAGTACTTC.

The chain combines TRBV6-2 or TRBV6-3 with TRBJ1-1; TRBD1 is a possible D gene (5 bases). Trimming removed 5 bases from V and 5 bases from J, with 12 bases in between. This CDR3 spans 13 amino acids. CDR1 is MNHEY, CDR2 SVGEGT, per germline. As DNA, the CDR3 is TGTGCCAGCAGTCCCCGTTGGGGGACTGAAGCTTTCTTT. Its protein is CASSPRWGTEAFF.

This clonotype was observed at least ten times. The V gene is TRBV5-1, the J gene TRBJ2-3; the D gene could be TRBD1 or TRBD2 (5 bases each). Looked up from germline, CDR1 is SGHRS and CDR2 is YFSETQ. Trimming stripped 0 bases from V and 4 bases from J, with 15 bases between. CDR3 length equals 16 residues. For the CDR3, the DNA is TGCGCCAGCAGCTTGGGCCACCCGGGGCTCGCAGATACGCAGTATTTT. Amino acids: CASSLGHPGLADTQYF.

This clonotype was recorded at least ten times. The chain carries TRBV28 and TRBJ2-1; the D call may be TRBD1 or TRBD2 (6 bases each). The germline V and J ends were trimmed by 6 bases and 0 bases, with 9 bases remaining between them. The CDR3 has 14 amino acids. Germline V gene sequence: CDR1 MDHEN, CDR2 SYDVKM. The CDR3 DNA reads TGTGCCAGCAGGGAGGGGGGCTCCTACAATGAGCAGTTCTTC. Translated: CASREGGSYNEQFF.

The chain employs TRBV5-1 and TRBJ1-1; D unresolved. V was cut by 4 bases and J by 5 bases, with 15 bases left in between. The germline CDR1 and CDR2 sequences are SGHRS and YFSETQ. CDR3 length: 14 residues. CDR3 region: CASSTTGVGTEAFF. CDR3 nucleotides: TGCGCCAGCAGCACGACCGGGGTAGGTACTGAAGCTTTCTTT.

The chain has TRBV5-1 and TRBJ1-1; TRBD1 is a possible D gene (5 bases). Germline V gene sequence: CDR1 SGHRS, CDR2 YFSETQ. The CDR3 has 15 residues. Trimming removed 3 bases at V and 1 base at J, with 13 bases between. The CDR3 loop reads CASSSVGGGNTEAFF. In DNA form, the CDR3 reads TGCGCCAGCAGCTCCGTCGGGGGAGGGAACACTGAAGCTTTCTTT.

This clonotype showed up many times. The chain recombines TRBV7-8 with TRBJ1-4, with D perhaps TRBD1 (5 bases). The CDR3 consists of 15 residues. The germline V gene encodes CDR1 SGHVS and CDR2 FQNEAQ. The V gene lost 4 bases and the J gene lost 3 bases, with 12 bases spanning the gap. The CDR3 DNA reads TGTGCCAGCAGCTCCAAGGGGTGGGCTAATGAAAAACTGTTTTTT. Its translation is CASSSKGWANEKLFF.

This clonotype was detected many times. The V and J genes are TRBV7-2 and TRBJ2-3; D unclear. The germline V gene encodes CDR1 SGHTA and CDR2 FQGNSA. V shed 5 bases and J shed 5 bases, with 20 bases lying between them. The CDR3 is made up of 16 amino acids. The CDR3 is CASSHRRNRVEDTQYF. The CDR3, as DNA: TGTGCCAGCAGCCATCGTAGAAACCGGGTGGAAGATACGCAGTATTTT.

This clonotype has ten or more counts. The V gene is TRBV6-4, the J gene TRBJ2-7, with 7 bases fitting TRBD1. Germline V gene sequence: CDR1 MRHNA, CDR2 SNTAGT. The CDR3 is made up of 15 amino acids. J gave up 2 bases and V 5 bases, and 9 bases lay outside the gene matches. The CDR3 DNA is TGTGCCAGCAGTAGATCCGGGACAGATACCTACGAGCAGTACTTC. This codes for CASSRSGTDTYEQYF.

The table lists this clonotype with many counts. The rearrangement links TRBV9 to TRBJ2-1; 9 bases map to TRBD1. The CDR3 extends over 15 amino acids. Germline V gene sequence: CDR1 SGDLS, CDR2 YYNGEE. J gave up 8 bases and V 4 bases, and 10 bases lay outside the gene matches. CDR3 nucleotide sequence: TGTGCCAGCAGCACTTCGCCGCGGACAGGGGATGAGCAGTTCTTC. This gives the protein CASSTSPRTGDEQFF.

In this sample, this clonotype turned up many times. This chain joins TRBV12-3 or TRBV12-4 and TRBJ2-7; D is possibly TRBD2 (6 bases). This CDR3 has 12 amino acids. V was pared by 7 bases and J by 2 bases, with 9 bases between. The CDR3 DNA is TGTGCCAGCACGGGGGAGACCTACGAGCAGTACTTC. Its translation is CASTGETYEQYF.

This clonotype was counted at least ten times. This chain joins TRBV29-1 and TRBJ1-2; D not resolved. Germline V gene lookup returns CDR1 SQVTM and CDR2 ANQGSEA. The CDR3 runs to 13 residues. V lost 7 bases and J 0 bases, leaving 12 bases between the germline ends. The CDR3 region is CSAAASTNYGYTF. Here the CDR3 DNA reads TGCAGCGCCGCGGCGTCAACTAACTATGGCTACACCTTC.

This clonotype occurred many times. The chain combines TRBV21-1 with TRBJ2-1; the table's D call TRBD2 went unverified against the DNA. TRBV21-1 corresponds to a pseudogene. CDR3 length: 15 amino acids. DNA of the CDR3: TGTGCCAGCAGCAGAGATTCGGGACTAGAGGATGAGCAGTTCTTC. Translation: CASSRDSGLEDEQFF.

The sample holds many counts of this clonotype. V gene TRBV7-2 combines with J gene TRBJ2-1; a weak D match, TRBD1 (6 bases). There are 15 residues in the CDR3. Between the trimmed V and J ends, which lost 1 base and 3 bases, there was a span of 10 bases. From germline, CDR1 is SGHTA and CDR2 FQGNSA. CDR3 in amino acids: CASSLVGQSYNEQFF. The CDR3 coding sequence is TGTGCCAGCAGCTTAGTTGGACAGAGCTACAATGAGCAGTTCTTC. Together with reference TRBV7-2 and TRBJ2-1, the CDR3 gives the full variable domain: GAGVSQSPSNKVTEKGKDVELRCDPISGHTALYWYRQSLGQGLEFLIYFQGNSAPDKSGLPSDRFSAERTGGSVSTLTIQRTQQEDSAVYLCASSLVGQSYNEQFFGPGTRLTVL.

This clonotype was counted between two and nine times. V gene TRBV12-2 combines with J gene TRBJ1-1. TRBV12-2 is noted as a pseudogene. This CDR3 spans 18 amino acids. CDR3 in amino acids: CASRLARGRPIMNTEAFF. The CDR3 nucleotides read TGTGCAAGTCGCTTAGCGCGAGGCAGACCAATAATGAACACTGAAGCTTTCTTT.

This clonotype was observed many times. The V gene is TRBV9, the J gene TRBJ1-1, with 7 nucleotides matching TRBD1. Looked up from germline, CDR1 is SGDLS and CDR2 is YYNGEE. The CDR3 consists of 13 residues. The J segment lost 5 bases and the V segment lost 4 bases, leaving 5 bases of the junction unmatched. The CDR3 protein is CASSQGGWTEAFF. CDR3 DNA sequence: TGTGCCAGCAGCCAGGGGGGGTGGACTGAAGCTTTCTTT.

With respect to this clonotype: A read error may explain this, as a much larger clone is one base away. The chain employs TRBV19 and TRBJ1-2; D perhaps matches TRBD1 (5 bases). CDR3 length: 12 residues. Looked up from germline, CDR1 is LNHDA and CDR2 is SQIVND (reference sequence). CDR3 nucleotides: TGTGCCAGTAGTACACGGACATATGGCTACAACTTC. Translating gives CASSTRTYGYNF.

This clonotype was seen many times. CDR3 sequence reads: CACARPPNTEAFF. CDR3 coding DNA: TGTGCCTGCGCCCGGCCCCCCAACACTGAAGCTTTCTTT. The J gene is TRBJ1-1, the V gene TRBV12-3 or TRBV12-4, with no clear D. The CDR3 consists of 13 residues. Between the trimmed V and J ends, which lost 11 bases and 2 bases, there was a span of 15 bases.

This clonotype was observed at least ten times. Here the CDR3 reads CASSLFPLKADTQYF. The CDR3, as DNA: TGTGCCAGCAGCTTATTTCCATTGAAGGCAGATACGCAGTATTTT. The V and J genes are TRBV7-9 and TRBJ2-3; no clear D. CDR3 length: 15 residues. V lost 2 bases, J lost 4 bases, and 13 bases lay in between. The germline gives CDR1 SEHNR, CDR2 FQNEAQ (reference sequence). Based on the CDR3 plus reference TRBV7-9 and TRBJ2-3, the full variable domain is DTGVSQNPRHKITKRGQNVTFRCDPISEHNRLYWYRQTLGQGPEFLTYFQNEAQLEKSRLLSDRFSAERPKGSFSTLEIQRTEQGDSAMYLCASSLFPLKADTQYFGPGTRLTVL.